This entry lists 10 T cell receptor beta chains sequenced from one sample in a study of blood T cell repertoires in COVID-19 (dated by TCRdb to the early 2020s). The library came from the immunoSEQ multiplex PCR assay. The table was pulled from immuneACCESS by TCRdb, which kept in-frame rearrangements only. Such tables lose some clones; where checked, under half of the loss comes from unresolved V genes, and the rest has no known cause. The sample table lists 100,000 to 150,000 clones, around 89% of them with a count of one. The ten largest account for 18% of the sample. Sequencing input: peripheral blood. Every receptor here comes from a man aged 50-60 years with active or convalescent COVID-19.

The rearrangement uses TRBV29-1 and TRBJ1-2; 10 bases line up with TRBD1. Germline CDR1 is SQVTM and CDR2 is ANQGSEA. The V and J ends lost 6 bases and 4 bases, in that order; junction bases with no gene match: 14. The CDR3 runs 16 residues. This CDR3 is CSVPPTPGQGIYGYTF. The CDR3 DNA reads TGCAGCGTCCCTCCGACACCGGGACAGGGGATCTATGGCTACACCTTC.

The chain uses TRBV5-4 and TRBJ2-7; 9 bases are shared with TRBD2. The CDR3 totals 15 residues. V was pared by 0 bases and J by 3 bases, with 4 bases of the junction left unmatched. Germline V gene sequence: CDR1 SGHNT, CDR2 YYREEE (reference sequence). The CDR3, as DNA: TGTGCCAGCAGCTTGGGTGGCGGGGGGGACTACGAGCAGTACTTC. This codes for CASSLGGGGDYEQYF.

The chain uses TRBV30 and TRBJ1-2, with D possibly being TRBD1 (6 bases). This CDR3 spans 17 amino acids. Deletions cut 0 bases from V and 4 bases from J, with 21 bases between. CDR1 and CDR2 (germline): GTSNPN, SVGIG (reference sequence). The CDR3 region is CAWSVMGHPIEGYGYTF. CDR3 in DNA: TGTGCCTGGAGTGTAATGGGACACCCGATTGAAGGCTATGGCTACACCTTC.

The rearrangement links TRBV19 to TRBJ2-2; 14 positions match TRBD2. Per the germline V gene, CDR1 is LNHDA and CDR2 is SQIVND (reference sequence). After removal of 3 bases from V and 4 bases from J, the junction contained 1 base not matched to a gene. The CDR3 has 16 amino acids. CDR3 residues: CASSMGLAGVTGELFF. The DNA of the CDR3 is TGTGCCAGTAGTATGGGACTAGCGGGGGTCACCGGGGAGCTGTTTTTT.

The genes are TRBV2 and TRBJ1-1, with 8 bases that match TRBD1. This CDR3 contains 15 residues. V shed 1 base and J 0 bases; nucleotides not matched to a gene: 1. CDR1 is SNHLY, CDR2 FYNNEI, per germline. The chain's CDR3 is CASSEGRGLNTEAFF. Here the CDR3 DNA reads TGTGCCAGCAGTGAAGGCAGGGGGCTGAACACTGAAGCTTTCTTT. Using reference TRBV2 and TRBJ1-1 for the parts outside the CDR3, the full variable domain is EPEVTQTPSHQVTQMGQEVILRCVPISNHLYFYWYRQILGQKVEFLVSFYNNEISEKSEIFDDQFSVERPDGSNFTLKIRSTKLEDSAMYFCASSEGRGLNTEAFFGQGTRLTVV.

This chain uses TRBV10-2 with TRBJ1-1, with D possibly matching TRBD1 (5 bases). CDR1 and CDR2 from the germline V gene are WSHSY and SAAADI. The CDR3 contains 13 residues. The germline V and J ends were trimmed by 6 bases and 2 bases, with 10 bases remaining between them. Written as DNA, the CDR3 is TGCGCCAGCAGCTACACAGGAAACACTGAAGCTTTCTTT. Encoded protein: CASSYTGNTEAFF.

The sample holds one count of this clone. The chain combines TRBV5-1 with TRBJ2-2; 8 bases map to TRBD2. Germline lookup yields CDR1 SGHRS and CDR2 YFSETQ. J lost 6 bases, V lost 0 bases, and 13 bases had no gene match. The CDR3 is 18 residues long. Here the CDR3 DNA reads TGCGCCAGCAGCTTGGCCCAATTGAGCGGGAGTAGGTCCGGGGAGCTGTTTTTT. Translation gives CASSLAQLSGSRSGELFF. Full variable domain (outside the CDR3, taken from reference TRBV5-1 and TRBJ2-2): KAGVTQTPRYLIKTRGQQVTLSCSPISGHRSVSWYQQTPGQGLQFLFEYFSETQRNKGNFPGRFSGRQFSNSRSEMNVSTLELGDSALYLCASSLAQLSGSRSGELFFGEGSRLTVL.

The chain joins TRBV29-1 to TRBJ2-7; 9 positions match TRBD2. CDR3 length: 16 residues. V was pared by 0 bases and J by 4 bases, with 10 bases of the junction left unmatched. Germline V gene lookup returns CDR1 SQVTM and CDR2 ANQGSEA. The CDR3 bases are TGCAGCGTTGAAGATCGAGTAGCGGGGGCAATTTACGAGCAGTACTTC. Translated: CSVEDRVAGAIYEQYF.

This chain connects TRBV12-3 or TRBV12-4 to TRBJ2-7; maybe TRBD2 (6 bases). Trimming took 10 bases from V and 3 from J, leaving 13 bases between them. The CDR3 spans 12 residues. As DNA, the CDR3 is TGTGCCACTAGCCCCGGGGGCTACGAGCAGTACTTC. Its protein product is CATSPGGYEQYF.

This clone was detected once. The V gene is TRBV5-1, the J gene TRBJ1-4, with TRBD1 matching over 7 bases. J gave up 3 bases and V 3 bases, and 8 bases lay outside the gene matches. Germline assignment: CDR1 SGHRS and CDR2 YFSETQ. The CDR3 is 16 residues long. The CDR3 spells CASSYIEGAPNEKLFF. DNA of the CDR3: TGCGCCAGCAGCTATATAGAGGGGGCGCCTAATGAAAAACTGTTTTTT.